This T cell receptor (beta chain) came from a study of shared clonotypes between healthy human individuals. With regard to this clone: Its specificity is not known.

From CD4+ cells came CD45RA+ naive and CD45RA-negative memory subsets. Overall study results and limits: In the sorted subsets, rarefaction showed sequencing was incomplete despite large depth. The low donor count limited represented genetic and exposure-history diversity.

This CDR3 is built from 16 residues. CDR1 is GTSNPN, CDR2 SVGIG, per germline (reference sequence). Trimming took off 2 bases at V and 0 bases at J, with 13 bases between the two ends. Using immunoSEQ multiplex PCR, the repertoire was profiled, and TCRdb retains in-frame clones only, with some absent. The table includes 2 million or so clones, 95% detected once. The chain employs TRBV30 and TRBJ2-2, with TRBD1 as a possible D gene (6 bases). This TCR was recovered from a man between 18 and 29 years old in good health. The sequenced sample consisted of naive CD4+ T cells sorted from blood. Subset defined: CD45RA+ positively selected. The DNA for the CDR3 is TGTGCCTGGAGTATTACAGGGCCCGCGAACACCGGGGAGCTGTTTTTT. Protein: CAWSITGPANTGELFF.